This T cell receptor (beta chain) was obtained from a study of blood T cell repertoires in COVID-19. Across the whole study: There were acute and convalescent COVID-19 samples, and they came from the United States, Italy and Spain.

Here immunoSEQ multiplex PCR was the method, and the copy in TCRdb shows in-frame clones only, minus some. This sample carries 330,000 or so clones, 88% of them seen once, and the ten largest clones take over 0.9%. This clone showed up just once. The receptor was isolated from a woman in her twenties or thirties who had been exposed to COVID-19. The specimen sequenced was PBMCs or T cells enriched from blood (not recorded which).

Here the CDR3 DNA reads TGTGCCAGCAGTCAACCGGGAAGATTCAATGAGCAGTTCTTC. It translates to CASSQPGRFNEQFF. This chain links TRBV28 with TRBJ2-1; a possible D gene is TRBD2 (5 bases). V lost 5 bases and J 6 bases, leaving 14 bases between the germline ends. CDR1 and CDR2 (germline): MDHEN, SYDVKM. The CDR3 spans 14 residues.